This T cell receptor (beta chain) was obtained from a study of cytomegalovirus exposure and HLA in healthy donors. Study-wide results and caveats: Some segments of the V type, notably TRBV6-2 and TRBV6-3, were excluded as indistinguishable. Associated with HLA alleles at 0.05 false discovery rate in a later analysis were around 17,000 TCR beta sequences. TCR beta sequences reportedly predicted the HLA-A and HLA-B alleles of most subjects accurately. Among TCR sequences, most were rare, though some public TCRs appeared in many donors.

This clone appeared once. Its antigen is unknown. This CDR3 contains 15 residues. Germline V gene sequence: CDR1 MGHRA, CDR2 YSYEKL. The V end lost 4 bases, the J end lost 0 bases, and 7 bases lay between the germline ends. The PCR contained 60 Vbeta and 13 Jbeta primers. The method was immunoSEQ multiplex PCR; TCRdb's version includes in-frame clones alone and lacks a portion of them. The sample consists of about 210,000 clones, around 83% of them appearing once. The V call is TRBV4-1, the J call TRBJ1-6; D is undetermined. The receptor comes from a woman aged 45-65 years in good health and CMV-seropositive. Material for sequencing was PBMCs. The CDR3 DNA reads as TGCGCCAGCAGCCCCGGGAGCTCCTATAATTCACCCCTCCACTTT. Translating it yields CASSPGSSYNSPLHF.